A selection of T cell receptor beta chains follows, all from one sample in a study of shared clonotypes between healthy human individuals. Sequenced by immunoSEQ multiplex PCR; TCRdb stores in-frame clones only, minus some. The sample contains more than 2,000,000 clones, around 90% of which appear only once. Sample: naive CD4+ T cells sorted from blood. The origin of the receptors is a man aged 18 to 30 in good health. CDR3s include the opening cysteine and the closing phenylalanine or tryptophan. A D gene is named only where the DNA matches it firmly. Size tells how often a clone was seen (once, few, many) or the class of an expanded clone, and some rows leave it out.

cdr3_length d_call clone_size j_call v_call cdr3_aa cdr3_nt
14 - few TRBJ2-2 TRBV7-3 CASSLNTVGGELFF TGTGCCAGCAGCTTGAATACTGTGGGCGGGGAGCTGTTTTTT
14 TRBD1 - TRBJ1-1 TRBV25-1 CASSDLGQGAEAFF TGTGCCAGCAGTGATCTGGGACAGGGGGCTGAAGCTTTCTTT
15 - few TRBJ1-6 TRBV6-5 CASAIGSGHNSPLHF TGTGCCAGCGCAATTGGTTCGGGCCATAATTCACCCCTCCACTTT
15 - - TRBJ2-7 TRBV5-4 CASSDPTGGGREQYF TGTGCCAGCAGCGATCCCACCGGCGGAGGTAGAGAGCAGTACTTC
15 - - TRBJ2-1 TRBV4-3 CASSQQGRGNNEQFF TGCGCCAGCAGCCAGCAGGGACGGGGAAACAATGAGCAGTTCTTC
15 - - TRBJ2-7 TRBV5-4 CASSSNPQSPYEQYF TGTGCCAGCAGTTCCAACCCTCAATCTCCCTACGAGCAGTACTTC
14 - - TRBJ1-6 TRBV6-5 CASRPRGWYSPLHF TGTGCCAGCAGACCCAGGGGTTGGTATTCACCCCTCCACTTT
16 TRBD2 - TRBJ2-3 TRBV5-1 CASSLVLAGVTDTQYF TGCGCCAGCAGCTTGGTTCTAGCGGGGGTCACCGATACGCAGTATTTT
16 TRBD2 - TRBJ2-1 TRBV9 CASSPRAGGPGSEQFF TGTGCCAGCAGCCCTCGAGCGGGGGGGCCTGGTAGTGAGCAGTTCTTC
12 - - TRBJ2-7 TRBV5-1 CASSPQGLGQYF TGCGCCAGCAGCCCCCAGGGGCTCGGGCAGTACTTC
15 - - TRBJ2-7 TRBV19 CASSSPGRELYEQYF TGTGCCAGTAGTTCCCCCGGCCGGGAGCTCTACGAGCAGTACTTC
14 - - TRBJ1-2 TRBV28 CASSLLPGRYGYTF TGTGCCAGCAGTTTATTGCCAGGTCGTTATGGCTACACCTTC
16 TRBD1 - TRBJ1-1 TRBV10-2 CASSRRQGDPSAEAFF TGCGCCAGCAGCCGTAGACAGGGAGATCCTTCGGCTGAAGCTTTCTTT
15 - - TRBJ1-3 TRBV6-6 CASSSQYRSGNTIYF TGTGCCAGCAGTTCACAGTACCGCTCTGGAAACACCATATATTTT
12 TRBD1 - TRBJ2-7 TRBV5-1 CASGDSRYEQYF TGCGCCAGTGGGGACAGCCGCTACGAGCAGTACTTC
14 - - TRBJ1-5 TRBV6-1 CASMGSMGNQPQHF TGTGCCAGCATGGGTAGTATGGGCAATCAGCCCCAGCATTTT
15 - - TRBJ2-3 TRBV5-8 CASTTRDPPTDTQYF TGTGCCAGCACCACCCGGGACCCCCCCACAGATACGCAGTATTTT
17 TRBD2 - TRBJ2-7 TRBV7-2 CASSFWTSGTSSYEQYF TGTGCCAGCAGCTTCTGGACTAGCGGGACCAGCTCCTACGAGCAGTACTTC
15 - - TRBJ1-2 TRBV6-5 CASSDSASGGYGYTF TGTGCCAGCAGTGACTCGGCGTCGGGCGGCTATGGCTACACCTTC
14 - - TRBJ2-3 TRBV5-1 CASKAMVFTDTQYF TGCGCCAGTAAAGCGATGGTGTTCACAGATACGCAGTATTTT
16 - - TRBJ2-3 TRBV2 CASRPSSRASTDTQYF TGTGCCAGCAGGCCTAGTAGTCGGGCTAGCACAGATACGCAGTATTTT
13 - - TRBJ2-3 TRBV25-1 CASKKGVSDTQYF TGTGCCAGCAAAAAGGGGGTCTCAGATACGCAGTATTTT
15 - - TRBJ2-2 TRBV9 CASSVDYMNTGELFF TGTGCCAGCAGCGTAGACTATATGAACACCGGGGAGCTGTTTTTT
12 - - TRBJ1-1 TRBV29-1 CSAVGQTTEAFF TGCAGCGCCGTGGGGCAGACGACTGAAGCTTTCTTT
18 - - TRBJ1-6 TRBV4-3 CASSQVGRGSSYNSPLHF TGCGCCAGCAGCCAAGTGGGTCGGGGAAGCTCCTATAATTCACCCCTCCACTTT
18 TRBD2 - TRBJ2-7 TRBV5-1 CASSLGTGLAGSSYEQYF TGCGCCAGCAGCTTGGGGACGGGGCTAGCGGGGAGCTCCTACGAGCAGTACTTC
14 - - TRBJ1-5 TRBV7-2 CASNLRGSNQPQHF TGTGCCAGCAACCTGCGCGGGAGCAATCAGCCCCAGCATTTT
13 TRBD1 - TRBJ2-5 TRBV7-8 CASSRDSQETQYF TGTGCCAGCAGCCGGGACAGTCAAGAGACCCAGTACTTC
12 - - TRBJ2-7 TRBV27 CASSLPGGEQYF TGTGCCAGCAGTTTACCCGGGGGAGAGCAGTACTTC
13 - once TRBJ1-4 TRBV29-1 CSVEGRGNEKLFF TGCAGCGTTGAAGGGCGCGGCAATGAAAAACTGTTTTTT
13 - - TRBJ1-5 TRBV10-2 CASSGQSNQPQHF TGCGCCAGCAGCGGACAGAGCAATCAGCCCCAGCATTTT
18 - once TRBJ2-1 TRBV5-4 CASSRVRSGASSYNEQFF TGTGCCAGCAGCCGCGTGAGGTCAGGGGCCAGCTCCTACAATGAGCAGTTCTTC